The text below deals with one T cell receptor beta chain. Its antigen remains unidentified. Mismatch with germline at one junction end may stem from a read error. The record originates from a study of spatial heterogeneity in lung cancer. Study background: Sequencing consistently turned up more beta-chain sequences than alpha-chain sequences. Study-level findings and limits: Circulating ubiquitous expanded tumor TCRs were observed more frequently at resection than at follow-up.

The length of the CDR3 is 16 residues. Germline V gene lookup returns CDR1 MNHEY and CDR2 SVGAGI. Time point denoted: sample taken at primary tumor resection. Tumor, nontumor lung or frozen PBMC supplied whole RNA, sequenced without sorting. Individual TCR cDNA molecules each bore their own unique molecular identifier. TCRdb re-called the 5' RACE reads with MiXCR, one entry per CDR3 protein. Of tens of thousands of distinct CDR3 sequences listed, roughly 5.7% were seen once; the top ten hold approximately 10%. Specimen: PBMCs, collected at surgery. The sequence came from a male donor with early-stage non-small cell lung cancer. The chain uses TRBV6-5 and TRBJ2-6, with no clear D. The CDR3 is CASSFRPISEANVLTF. The CDR3, as DNA: TGTGCCAGCAGTTTCCGACCGATATCTGAGGCCAACGTCCTGACTTTC.